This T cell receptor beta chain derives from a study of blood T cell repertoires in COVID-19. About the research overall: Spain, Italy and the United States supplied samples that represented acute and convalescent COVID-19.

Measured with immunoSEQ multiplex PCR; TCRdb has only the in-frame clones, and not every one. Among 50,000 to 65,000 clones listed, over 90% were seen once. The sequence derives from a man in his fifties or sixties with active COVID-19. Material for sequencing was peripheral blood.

As DNA, the CDR3 is TGTGCCAGCAGTTTAGGGGACAGACTTGAAAAACTGTTTTTT. Translated: CASSLGDRLEKLFF. V usage is TRBV28 and J usage is TRBJ1-4; 7 bases match TRBD1. Germline V lookup: CDR1 MDHEN, CDR2 SYDVKM. The CDR3 loop spans 14 amino acids. J gave up 7 bases and V 2 bases, and 4 bases lay outside the gene matches.